The clone carrying this T cell receptor (beta chain) has more than one count but fewer than ten. The data derive from a study of kidney transplant recipient with SARS-CoV-2 infection. One entry per CDR3 protein, called by TCRdb with MiXCR from the reads. The table includes under 300,000 distinct CDR3 sequences, under 35% detected once. This clonotype originated in a male patient in his 30s who had COVID-19 and was a kidney transplant recipient. Some T cells may originate from the graft donor. This specimen was a blood sample, taken at baseline and on day 111 from a kidney transplant recipient.

CDR3 sequence: CAAQRDRELFF. The CDR3, as DNA: TGTGCCGCCCAGCGGGACCGGGAGCTGTTTTTT. The rearrangement joins TRBV6-8 to TRBJ2-2; 7 nucleotides align to TRBD2. J lost 9 bases, V lost 11 bases, and 6 bases had no gene match. Germline CDR1 MNHGY, CDR2 SAAAGT. This CDR3 spans 11 amino acids.